Listed here is a single T cell receptor (beta chain). Trimming cost V 2 bases and J 3 bases, with 10 bases left between them. Looked up from germline, CDR1 is GTSNPN and CDR2 is SVGIG (reference sequence). CDR3 size: 13 residues. The data were produced by immunoSEQ multiplex PCR, yet TCRdb's version contains in-frame clones alone and is incomplete. Of about 140,000 clones listed, less than 95% are singletons. This entry belongs to a study of control samples from healthy donors and cancer patients. The sequencing input was blood. This receptor was identified in a young man in good health. The V gene is TRBV30, the J gene TRBJ1-2; D is undetermined. CDR3 bases: TGTGCCTGGAGTACGGGGTCAGACTATGGCTACACCTTC. This encodes CAWSTGSDYGYTF.